The source of this T cell receptor beta chain is a study of cytomegalovirus exposure and HLA in healthy donors. Findings of the study overall: An analysis was carried out at a later point. It showed that HLA-associated TCR beta chains were more clonally expanded than equally common non-associated chains. Reports indicate that TCR beta sequences accurately predicted the HLA-A and HLA-B alleles of most subjects.

Comments on this clone: The antigen is undetermined.

It was with 60 Vbeta and 13 Jbeta primers that the PCR ran. The assay was immunoSEQ multiplex PCR, and TCRdb's table has in-frame clones only and misses some. The table records some 120,000 clones, approximately 73% of them present only once. The CDR3 sequence is 13 residues long. CDR1 and CDR2 from the germline V gene are SGHNT and YENEEA. V was shortened by 5 bases and J by 5 bases, with 12 bases between the two germline ends. What was sequenced was PBMCs. This receptor was taken from a man aged 55 to 70 in good health and CMV-seropositive. The chain uses TRBV11-3 and TRBJ2-5; D may be TRBD1 (5 bases). Here the CDR3 reads CASSPRAKETQYF. CDR3 DNA: TGTGCCAGCAGCCCCAGGGCTAAGGAGACCCAGTACTTC.